This is a list of T cell receptor beta chains from one sample in a study of cytomegalovirus exposure and HLA in healthy donors. Here immunoSEQ multiplex PCR was the method, and the copy in TCRdb shows in-frame clones only, minus some. The sample has about 200,000 clones; less than 80% are singletons. Sequenced input: PBMCs. The receptors were gathered from a woman under 40 in good health and CMV-seropositive. The CDR3 runs from the conserved cysteine through the conserved F or W. Fields, in order: clone size, CDR3 length, D gene, V gene, J gene, CDR3 protein, CDR3 DNA. The D gene is left open where the match is weak. The size field is filled for only some rows; it gives once, few, many or a size class.

NA	15	NA	TRBV5-1	TRBJ2-5	CASSGSGRFQETQYF	TGCGCCAGCAGCGGGAGTGGAAGGTTCCAAGAGACCCAGTACTTC
once	15	NA	TRBV7-9	TRBJ2-5	CASSITSGARETQYF	TGTGCCAGCAGCATTACCAGTGGGGCGAGAGAGACCCAGTACTTC
NA	16	TRBD2	TRBV7-8	TRBJ2-7	CASSVGTSGSSYEQYF	TGTGCCAGCAGCGTGGGGACTAGCGGGAGCTCCTACGAGCAGTACTTC
NA	13	TRBD1	TRBV6-5	TRBJ1-2	CASCRGQGHGYTF	TGTGCCAGCTGCCGGGGACAGGGTCATGGCTACACCTTC
NA	15	NA	TRBV6-1	TRBJ2-4	CASSEAGGAKNIQYF	TGTGCCAGCAGTGAAGCAGGAGGAGCCAAAAACATTCAGTACTTC
NA	15	TRBD1	TRBV4-1	TRBJ1-6	CASSQTGTDNSPLHF	TGCGCCAGCAGCCAGACCGGGACAGACAATTCACCCCTCCACTTT
NA	16	NA	TRBV5-1	TRBJ1-2	CASSLNSYHRAYGYTF	TGCGCCAGCAGCCTAAATTCATACCACAGGGCGTATGGCTACACCTTC
NA	13	NA	TRBV6-5	TRBJ2-5	CASSRTGRETQYF	TGTGCCAGCAGCCGCACAGGGAGAGAGACCCAGTACTTC
NA	15	TRBD1	TRBV11-2	TRBJ2-3	CASSAPGQSTDTQYF	TGTGCCAGCAGCGCCCCGGGACAGAGTACAGATACGCAGTATTTT
NA	17	TRBD1	TRBV11-2	TRBJ2-1	CASSPESGTASYNEQFF	TGTGCCAGCAGCCCCGAATCCGGGACAGCCTCCTACAATGAGCAGTTCTTC
NA	17	TRBD2	TRBV7-2	TRBJ2-7	CASSLARTSGYVYEQYF	TGTGCCAGCAGCTTGGCTAGGACTAGCGGGTATGTGTACGAGCAGTACTTC
NA	14	NA	TRBV6-4	TRBJ2-1	CASSDSGQYNEQFF	TGTGCCAGCAGTGACTCTGGGCAGTACAATGAGCAGTTCTTC
NA	16	NA	TRBV7-9	TRBJ1-2	CASSPPGNPSIYGYTF	TGTGCCAGCAGCCCACCCGGGAATCCATCCATCTATGGCTACACCTTC
NA	17	TRBD2	TRBV11-3	TRBJ2-1	CASSPDAGGGSYNEQFF	TGTGCCAGCAGCCCAGACGCGGGAGGCGGCTCCTACAATGAGCAGTTCTTC
NA	14	NA	TRBV6-5	TRBJ2-7	CASSTTGRSYEQYF	TGTGCCAGCAGTACTACAGGGAGATCCTACGAGCAGTACTTC
NA	16	TRBD2	TRBV7-9	TRBJ2-4	CASSTFGGGKGNIQYF	TGTGCCAGCAGCACGTTTGGCGGGGGGAAAGGGAACATTCAGTACTTC
NA	13	NA	TRBV15	TRBJ1-2	CATSPAQDYGYTF	TGTGCCACCAGCCCGGCACAGGACTATGGCTACACCTTC
NA	16	NA	TRBV18	TRBJ2-3	CASSPRLGGGTDTQYF	TGTGCCAGCTCACCCCGGCTGGGCGGGGGCACAGATACGCAGTATTTT
NA	15	TRBD2	TRBV7-2	TRBJ2-3	CASSLRGRSTDTQYF	TGTGCCAGCAGCTTACGCGGGAGGTCCACAGATACGCAGTATTTT
NA	14	NA	TRBV5-6	TRBJ1-2	CASSSDTRGYGYTF	TGTGCCAGCAGCTCGGACACACGTGGCTATGGCTACACCTTC
NA	16	NA	TRBV7-9	TRBJ1-1	CASSLVGGGRNTEAFF	TGTGCCAGCAGCTTAGTTGGTGGAGGACGTAACACTGAAGCTTTCTTT
NA	14	TRBD2	TRBV14	TRBJ2-1	CASSQGGSTDEQFF	TGTGCCAGCAGCCAAGGCGGGAGTACGGATGAGCAGTTCTTC
NA	15	NA	TRBV4-2	TRBJ1-2	CASSAPGRANYGYTF	TGTGCCAGCAGCGCCCCGGGGAGAGCTAACTATGGCTACACCTTC
NA	17	NA	TRBV7-9	TRBJ1-5	CASSPFRLDKSNQPQHF	TGTGCCAGCAGCCCTTTTCGACTAGATAAGAGCAATCAGCCCCAGCATTTT
NA	16	NA	TRBV19	TRBJ1-4	CASSTEEGLRDEKLFF	TGTGCCAGTAGTACCGAGGAGGGACTTAGGGATGAAAAACTGTTTTTT
NA	15	NA	TRBV27	TRBJ1-5	CASSLSSAPGQPQHF	TGTGCCAGCAGTTTATCCAGTGCCCCGGGGCAGCCCCAGCATTTT
once	13	NA	TRBV6-5	TRBJ1-2	CASSQGQTYGYTF	TGTGCCAGCAGCCAAGGACAGACCTATGGCTACACCTTC
NA	16	NA	TRBV21-1	TRBJ2-3	CASSKDSGGSTDTQYF	TGTGCCAGCAGCAAAGATTCGGGGGGAAGCACAGATACGCAGTATTTT
few	14	TRBD2	TRBV27	TRBJ2-3	CAVKAGPSTDTQYF	TGTGCCGTAAAAGCGGGACCTAGCACAGATACGCAGTATTTT
few	17	TRBD1	TRBV10-3	TRBJ2-7	CAISESLGTGGGYEQYF	TGTGCCATCAGTGAGTCCCTGGGGACAGGGGGCGGGTACGAGCAGTACTTC
NA	12	NA	TRBV7-9	TRBJ2-7	CASSRDGPGQYF	TGTGCCAGCAGCAGAGACGGTCCGGGGCAGTACTTC
NA	19	TRBD1	TRBV29-1	TRBJ2-6	CSVDRDREISNSGANVLTF	TGCAGCGTTGACCGGGACAGGGAAATCTCTAACTCTGGGGCCAACGTCCTGACTTTC
once	14	TRBD1	TRBV6-1	TRBJ2-7	CASRVGQVSYEQYF	TGTGCCAGCAGAGTGGGACAGGTCTCCTACGAGCAGTACTTC
NA	14	NA	TRBV9	TRBJ1-2	CASTAGVANYGYTF	TGTGCCAGCACCGCAGGGGTTGCTAACTATGGCTACACCTTC
once	17	TRBD2	TRBV7-9	TRBJ2-3	CASSLVKAGPPTDTQYF	TGTGCCAGCAGCCTAGTTAAAGCGGGGCCTCCCACAGATACGCAGTATTTT
NA	11	NA	TRBV10-3	TRBJ2-1	CAISESLEQFF	TGTGCCATCAGTGAGTCTTTAGAGCAGTTCTTC
few	15	TRBD1	TRBV5-1	TRBJ1-5	CASSQTGESNQPQHF	TGCGCCAGCAGCCAGACAGGGGAGAGCAATCAGCCCCAGCATTTT
few	16	NA	TRBV5-5	TRBJ2-3	CASSFFQGPATDTQYF	TGTGCCAGCAGCTTTTTTCAGGGGCCGGCGACAGATACGCAGTATTTT
NA	19	TRBD1	TRBV15	TRBJ2-5	CATSSYGLGGTGVLKTQYF	TGTGCCACCAGCTCATATGGGCTAGGTGGGACAGGGGTTTTAAAGACCCAGTACTTC
NA	17	NA	TRBV9	TRBJ2-2	CASSISAGGVNTGELFF	TGTGCCAGCAGCATCTCAGCAGGCGGGGTGAACACCGGGGAGCTGTTTTTT
NA	14	NA	TRBV27	TRBJ1-1	CASGRGALNTEAFF	TGTGCCAGCGGGCGGGGGGCCCTGAACACTGAAGCTTTCTTT
NA	11	NA	TRBV30	TRBJ1-2	CAWSFGRGYTF	TGTGCCTGGAGCTTTGGGAGAGGCTACACCTTC